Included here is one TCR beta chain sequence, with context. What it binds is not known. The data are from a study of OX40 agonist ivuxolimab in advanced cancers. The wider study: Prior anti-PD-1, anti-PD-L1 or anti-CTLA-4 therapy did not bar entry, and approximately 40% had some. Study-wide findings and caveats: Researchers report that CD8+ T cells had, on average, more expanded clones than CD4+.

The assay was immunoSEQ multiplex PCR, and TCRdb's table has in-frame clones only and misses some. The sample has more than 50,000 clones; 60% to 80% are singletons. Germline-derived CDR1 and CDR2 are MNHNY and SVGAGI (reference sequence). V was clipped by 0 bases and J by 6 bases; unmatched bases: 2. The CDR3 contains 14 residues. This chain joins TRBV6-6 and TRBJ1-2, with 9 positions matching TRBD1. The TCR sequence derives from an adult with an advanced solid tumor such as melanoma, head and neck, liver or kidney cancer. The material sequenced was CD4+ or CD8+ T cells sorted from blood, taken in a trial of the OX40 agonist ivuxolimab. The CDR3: CASSYSGQGNGYTF. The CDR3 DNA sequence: TGTGCCAGCAGTTACTCCGGACAGGGGAATGGCTACACCTTC.